These 22 T cell receptor beta chains came from one sample sequenced in a study of response to subunit inactivated influenza vaccine. TCRdb processed the RT-PCR reads anew with MiXCR; each CDR3 protein has one entry. The sample records more than 450,000 distinct CDR3 sequences, 11% being singletons. These same records also appear under a second study, on T cells expressing NK-cell markers. From that paper: The cDNA for TCR beta came from 5'RACE template switching with UMIs.

This sample comprised PBMCs from blood, obtained on the day of vaccination. These receptors came from a man over 45 who received an inactivated influenza vaccine.

The chain has TRBV3-1 and TRBJ1-2; 9 nucleotides align to TRBD1. The V gene's germline CDR1 is LGHDT and CDR2 YNNKEL (reference sequence). The V gene end was trimmed by 10 bases and the J gene end by 2 bases; junction bases not matched to a gene: 2. The CDR3 is made up of 12 amino acids. CDR3 protein: CATGQGNYGYTF. CDR3 bases: TGTGCCACCGGACAGGGGAACTATGGCTACACCTTC.

This clonotype was counted ten times or more. The chain links TRBV9 to TRBJ2-2, with 11 bases that match TRBD1. The CDR3 has 16 amino acids. Germline CDR1 SGDLS, CDR2 YYNGEE. J was trimmed by 4 bases and V by 4 bases; bases with no gene match: 6. The CDR3 region has the DNA TGTGCCAGCAGCCTAGGGGGGACAGGGGGCACCGGGGAGCTGTTTTTT. Its translation: CASSLGGTGGTGELFF.

This clonotype has only a few counts. The chain carries TRBV7-8 and TRBJ1-5; a possible D gene is TRBD1 (5 bases). V dropped 4 bases and J dropped 2 bases, with 18 bases sitting between them. Germline CDR1 and CDR2: SGHVS and FQNEAQ. CDR3 length: 17 residues. DNA for the CDR3: TGTGCCAGCAGCTGGGGCCCGGGGGGTGGTGGCAATCAGCCCCAGCATTTT. Protein sequence: CASSWGPGGGGNQPQHF.

This clonotype was observed a handful of times. V usage is TRBV11-2 and J usage is TRBJ2-3; 9 bases are shared with TRBD1. J was trimmed by 4 bases and V by 1 base; bases with no gene match: 6. CDR1 and CDR2 from the germline V gene are SGHAT and FQNNGV. This CDR3 is built from 16 residues. CDR3 in DNA: TGTGCCAGCAGCTTAGGGGGGGACAGGGCTGCAGATACGCAGTATTTT. Translating gives CASSLGGDRAADTQYF.

The J gene is TRBJ2-7, the V gene TRBV7-8, with a tentative D call TRBD2 (6 bases). CDR1 is SGHVS, CDR2 FQNEAQ, per germline. This CDR3 contains 14 residues. V gave up 4 bases and J gave up 3 bases, with 13 bases separating them. The CDR3 is CASSSLRGYYEQYF. DNA of the CDR3: TGTGCCAGCAGCTCCCTTCGGGGGTACTACGAGCAGTACTTC.

With regard to this clonotype: A read error may produce the germline difference seen at one junction end. This chain joins TRBV5-1 and TRBJ2-2; 9 bases are a match to TRBD1. Germline CDR1 is SGHRS and CDR2 is YFSETQ. CDR3 size: 15 residues. The CDR3 bases are TGCGCCAGCAGCCATGACAGGGGGGACACCAGGGAGCTGTTTTTT. This codes for CASSHDRGDTRELFF.

The sample holds a few counts of this clonotype. The V call is TRBV7-3, the J call TRBJ2-2, with D hard to call. Germline values: CDR1 SGHTA, CDR2 FQGTGA. The CDR3 runs to 14 residues. V gave up 5 bases and J gave up 1 base, with 8 bases separating them. In DNA, the CDR3 is TGTGCCAGCAGCCCTACTATGAACACCGGGGAGCTGTTTTTT. Amino acid sequence: CASSPTMNTGELFF.

The rearrangement joins TRBV7-9 to TRBJ1-1; no clear D. The CDR3 has 12 amino acids. CDR1 and CDR2 from the germline V gene are SEHNR and FQNEAQ (reference sequence). Trimming took off 8 bases at V and 4 bases at J, with 11 bases between the two ends. CDR3 residues: CASEFVGTEAFF. CDR3 DNA sequence: TGTGCCAGCGAATTCGTTGGCACTGAAGCTTTCTTT.

This clonotype occurred a few times. The rearrangement links TRBV11-2 to TRBJ1-1; no definite D call. The CDR3 consists of 13 residues. The V gene's germline CDR1 is SGHAT and CDR2 FQNNGV. Trimming took off 5 bases at V and 4 bases at J, with 11 bases between the two ends. CDR3 sequence (DNA): TGTGCCAGCAGCAATCAGTTAGGCACTGAAGCTTTCTTT. As protein: CASSNQLGTEAFF.

This clonotype was observed a handful of times. The chain links TRBV4-2 to TRBJ1-3; D is unresolved. This CDR3 comprises 16 residues. Deletions cut 0 bases from V and 1 base from J, with 10 bases between. Germline V gene sequence: CDR1 LGHNA, CDR2 YNFKEQ. CDR3 coding DNA: TGTGCCAGCAGCCAAGATGGGCCGGCTTCTGGAAACACCATATATTTT. Amino acids: CASSQDGPASGNTIYF.

This clonotype came up a few times. The rearrangement joins TRBV12-3 or TRBV12-4 to TRBJ2-5, with D unclear. V was pared by 5 bases and J by 5 bases, with 12 bases between. This CDR3 contains 13 residues. The CDR3 nucleotides read TGTGCCAGCAGTCAAAACGTTCGGGAGACCCAGTACTTC. This gives the protein CASSQNVRETQYF.

The table lists this clonotype with a few counts. The chain is built from TRBV5-4 and TRBJ2-1, with 10 bases identical to TRBD1. Germline lookup yields CDR1 SGHNT and CDR2 YYREEE (reference sequence). The trim removed 2 bases at V and 7 bases at J, leaving 9 bases unmatched. This CDR3 has 16 amino acids. CDR3 sequence: CASSFPADRGRNEQFF. CDR3 nucleotides: TGTGCCAGCAGCTTCCCCGCGGACAGGGGGAGAAATGAGCAGTTCTTC.

The chain employs TRBV5-1 and TRBJ2-5; tentatively, D is TRBD1 or TRBD2 (6 bases each). With 4 bases removed from V and 5 bases from J, the gap between germline ends came to 15 bases. The germline gives CDR1 SGHRS, CDR2 YFSETQ. The CDR3 is made up of 14 amino acids. In DNA, the CDR3 is TGCGCCAGCAGCGCCTCACAGGGAGGCGAGACCCAGTACTTC. Protein: CASSASQGGETQYF. The variable domain in full, with the rest retrieved from reference TRBV5-1 and TRBJ2-5, is KAGVTQTPRYLIKTRGQQVTLSCSPISGHRSVSWYQQTPGQGLQFLFEYFSETQRNKGNFPGRFSGRQFSNSRSEMNVSTLELGDSALYLCASSASQGGETQYFGPGTRLLVL.

V is TRBV5-1 and J is TRBJ2-7, with a possible D match to TRBD1 (6 bases). V lost 0 bases and J lost 2, with 12 bases in between. The CDR3 has 15 residues. Germline assignment: CDR1 SGHRS and CDR2 YFSETQ. The CDR3, as DNA: TGCGCCAGCAGCTTGGCTGGGGGCCCGCCCTACGAGCAGTACTTC. Its translation: CASSLAGGPPYEQYF.

This sequence joins TRBV5-1 and TRBJ2-3; 10 bases fit TRBD2. The CDR3 sequence is 17 residues long. J was trimmed by 1 base and V by 4 bases; bases with no gene match: 9. Germline CDR1 SGHRS, CDR2 YFSETQ. CDR3 in amino acids: CASSTPGSGGRTDTQYF. In nucleotides, the CDR3 is TGCGCCAGCAGCACTCCCGGTAGCGGGGGGCGCACAGATACGCAGTATTTT.

V is TRBV27 and J is TRBJ2-3; the D gene is possibly TRBD2 (6 bases). Germline values: CDR1 MNHEY, CDR2 SMNVEV (reference sequence). The CDR3 covers 15 residues. Trimming took 2 bases from V and 3 from J, leaving 12 bases between them. CDR3 residues: CASSLTSSPTDTQYF. CDR3 DNA sequence: TGTGCCAGCAGTTTAACTAGCTCCCCAACAGATACGCAGTATTTT.

This clonotype was recorded many times. The chain employs TRBV5-1 and TRBJ2-6; no firm D call. Germline V gives CDR1 SGHRS, CDR2 YFSETQ. The V and J ends lost 7 bases and 0 bases respectively, with 17 bases between them. The CDR3 contains 17 residues. CDR3 in amino acids: CASGITDPLSGANVLTF. For the CDR3, the DNA is TGCGCCAGCGGCATTACTGACCCTCTCTCTGGGGCCAACGTCCTGACTTTC.

This clonotype was observed a handful of times. V is TRBV6-5 and J is TRBJ2-1, with D perhaps being TRBD1 or TRBD2 (5 bases each). Between the trimmed V and J ends, which lost 0 bases and 9 bases, there was a span of 12 bases. CDR1 and CDR2 from the germline V gene are MNHEY and SVGAGI. This CDR3 has 14 amino acids. The CDR3 loop reads CASSYSTASTEQFF. CDR3 in DNA: TGTGCCAGCAGTTACTCGACAGCTAGCACTGAGCAGTTCTTC.

The chain combines TRBV6-5 with TRBJ2-5; D gene unclear. Trimming took off 0 bases at V and 1 base at J, with 9 bases between the two ends. This CDR3 is built from 15 residues. Germline CDR1 reads MNHEY; CDR2 reads SVGAGI. CDR3 sequence (DNA): TGTGCCAGCAGTTACTCTCGGAATACCCAAGAGACCCAGTACTTC. It translates to CASSYSRNTQETQYF.

This sequence joins TRBV30 and TRBJ2-7; 7 bases are shared with TRBD2. The germline V gene encodes CDR1 GTSNPN and CDR2 SVGIG (reference sequence). This CDR3 has 15 amino acids. The ends lost 0 bases at V and 2 bases at J; junction bases unmatched: 7. The CDR3 DNA is TGTGCCTGGAGTGTACTTGGTGGGAGGGCCTACGAGCAGTACTTC. Its translation is CAWSVLGGRAYEQYF. Variable domain in full (rest from reference TRBV30 and TRBJ2-7): SQTIHQWPATLVQPVGSPLSLECTVEGTSNPNLYWYRQAAGRGLQLLFYSVGIGQISSEVPQNLSASRPQDRQFILSSKKLLLSDSGFYLCAWSVLGGRAYEQYFGPGTRLTVT.

V usage is TRBV7-6 and J usage is TRBJ2-1, with 9 bases fitting TRBD2. This CDR3 region has 15 residues. Per germline, CDR1 SGHVS and CDR2 FNYEAQ. Trimming took 5 bases from V and 5 from J; bases not matched to a gene: 7. CDR3 sequence reads: CASSASGGPDNEQFF. The CDR3 DNA reads as TGTGCCAGCAGCGCCAGCGGGGGGCCCGACAATGAGCAGTTCTTC.

The sample holds many counts of this clonotype. The V and J genes are TRBV15 and TRBJ1-1; the D is unclear. Germline V CDR1 and CDR2: LNHNV, YYDKDF (reference sequence). The V end was cut by 3 bases, the J end by 0 bases, with 2 bases between. The CDR3 consists of 12 residues. The CDR3 is CATSSMNTEAFF. For the CDR3, the DNA is TGTGCCACCAGCAGTATGAACACTGAAGCTTTCTTT.